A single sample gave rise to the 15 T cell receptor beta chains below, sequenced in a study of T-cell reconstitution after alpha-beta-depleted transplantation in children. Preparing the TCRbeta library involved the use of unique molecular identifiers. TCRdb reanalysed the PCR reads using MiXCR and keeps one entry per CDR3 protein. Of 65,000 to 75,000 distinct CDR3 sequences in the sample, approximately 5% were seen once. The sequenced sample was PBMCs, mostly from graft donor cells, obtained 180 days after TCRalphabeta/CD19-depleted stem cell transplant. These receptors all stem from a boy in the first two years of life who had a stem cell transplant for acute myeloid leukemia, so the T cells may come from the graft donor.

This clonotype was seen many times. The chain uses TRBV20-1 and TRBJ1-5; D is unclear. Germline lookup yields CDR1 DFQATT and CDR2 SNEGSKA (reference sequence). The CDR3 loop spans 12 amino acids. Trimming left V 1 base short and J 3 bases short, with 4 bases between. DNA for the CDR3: TGCAGTGCTAGAGGCCCCAATCAGCCCCAGCATTTT. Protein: CSARGPNQPQHF.

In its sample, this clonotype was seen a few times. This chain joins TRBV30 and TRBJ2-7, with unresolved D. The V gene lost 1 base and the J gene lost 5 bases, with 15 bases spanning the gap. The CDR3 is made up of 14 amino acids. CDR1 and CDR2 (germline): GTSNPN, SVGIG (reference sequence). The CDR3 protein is CAWSEVVGYHEQYF. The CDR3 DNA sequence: TGTGCCTGGAGTGAAGTGGTAGGGTACCACGAGCAGTACTTC.

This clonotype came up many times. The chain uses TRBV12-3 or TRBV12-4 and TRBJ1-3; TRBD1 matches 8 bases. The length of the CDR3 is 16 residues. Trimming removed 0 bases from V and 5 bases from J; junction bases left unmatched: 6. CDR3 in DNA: TGTGCCAGCAGTTTAGCTGGCAGGGGGCATCGAAACACCATATATTTT. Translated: CASSLAGRGHRNTIYF.

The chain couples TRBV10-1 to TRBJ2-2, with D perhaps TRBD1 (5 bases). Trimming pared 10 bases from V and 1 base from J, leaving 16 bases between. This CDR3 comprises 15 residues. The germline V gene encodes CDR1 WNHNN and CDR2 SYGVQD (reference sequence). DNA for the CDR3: TGCGCCAACGAGCAGGGCCCTCTGAACACCGGGGAGCTGTTTTTT. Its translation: CANEQGPLNTGELFF.

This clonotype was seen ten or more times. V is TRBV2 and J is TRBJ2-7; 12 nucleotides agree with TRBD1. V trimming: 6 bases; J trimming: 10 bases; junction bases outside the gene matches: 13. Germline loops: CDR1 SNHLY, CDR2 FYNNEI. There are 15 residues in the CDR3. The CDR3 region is CASSIEGGTGGFQYV. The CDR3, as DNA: TGTGCCAGCAGCATCGAGGGGGGGACAGGGGGCTTTCAGTACGTC.

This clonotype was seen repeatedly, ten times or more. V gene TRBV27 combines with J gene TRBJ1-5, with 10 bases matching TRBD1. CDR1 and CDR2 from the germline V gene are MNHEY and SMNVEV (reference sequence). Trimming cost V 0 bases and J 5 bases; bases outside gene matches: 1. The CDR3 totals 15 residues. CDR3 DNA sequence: TGTGCCAGCAGTTTATCGACAGGGGGCGATCAGCCCCAGCATTTT. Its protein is CASSLSTGGDQPQHF.

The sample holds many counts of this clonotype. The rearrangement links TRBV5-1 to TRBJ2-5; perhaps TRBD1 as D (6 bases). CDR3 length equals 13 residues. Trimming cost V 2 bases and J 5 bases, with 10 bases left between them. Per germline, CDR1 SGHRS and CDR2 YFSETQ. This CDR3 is CASSLSGVETQYF. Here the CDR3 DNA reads TGCGCCAGCAGCTTATCAGGGGTTGAGACCCAGTACTTC.

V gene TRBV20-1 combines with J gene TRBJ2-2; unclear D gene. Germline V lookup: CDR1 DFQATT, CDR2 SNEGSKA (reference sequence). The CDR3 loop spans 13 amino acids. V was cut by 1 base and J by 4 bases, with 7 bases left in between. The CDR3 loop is CSARGGATGELFF. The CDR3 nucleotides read TGCAGTGCTAGAGGAGGAGCCACCGGGGAGCTGTTTTTT.

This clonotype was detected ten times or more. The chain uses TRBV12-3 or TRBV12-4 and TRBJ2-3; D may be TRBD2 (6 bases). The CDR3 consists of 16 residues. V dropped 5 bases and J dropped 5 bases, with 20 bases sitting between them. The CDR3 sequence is CASSQHPSGVGDTQYF. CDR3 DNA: TGTGCCAGCAGTCAACACCCGTCGGGGGTCGGAGATACGCAGTATTTT.

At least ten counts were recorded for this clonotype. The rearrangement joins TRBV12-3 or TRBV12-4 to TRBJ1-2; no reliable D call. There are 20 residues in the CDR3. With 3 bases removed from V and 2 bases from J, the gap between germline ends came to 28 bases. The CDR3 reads CASSFGPPGTTDLPNYGYTF. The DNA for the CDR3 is TGTGCCAGCAGTTTTGGACCCCCCGGAACTACAGACTTACCCAACTATGGCTACACCTTC.

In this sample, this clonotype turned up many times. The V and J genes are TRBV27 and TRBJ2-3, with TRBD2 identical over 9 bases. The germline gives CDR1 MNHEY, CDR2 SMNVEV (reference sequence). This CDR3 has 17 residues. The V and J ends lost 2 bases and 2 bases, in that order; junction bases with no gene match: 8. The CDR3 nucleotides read TGTGCCAGCAGTTTAATTGCGGGGGGGACCCTCACAGATACGCAGTATTTT. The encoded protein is CASSLIAGGTLTDTQYF.

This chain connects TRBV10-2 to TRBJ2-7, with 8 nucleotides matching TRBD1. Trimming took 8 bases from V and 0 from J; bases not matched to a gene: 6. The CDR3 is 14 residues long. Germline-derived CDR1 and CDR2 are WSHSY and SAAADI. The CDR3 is CASGTGPSSYEQYV. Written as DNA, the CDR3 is TGCGCCAGCGGGACAGGCCCAAGCTCCTACGAGCAGTACGTC.

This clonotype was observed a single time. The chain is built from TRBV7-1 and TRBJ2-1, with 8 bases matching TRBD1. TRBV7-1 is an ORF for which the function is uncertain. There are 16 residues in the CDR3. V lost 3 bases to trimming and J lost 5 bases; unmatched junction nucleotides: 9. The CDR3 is CASSSRGGQEDNEQFF. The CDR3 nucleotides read TGTGCCAGCAGCTCGAGAGGGGGACAGGAGGACAATGAGCAGTTCTTC.

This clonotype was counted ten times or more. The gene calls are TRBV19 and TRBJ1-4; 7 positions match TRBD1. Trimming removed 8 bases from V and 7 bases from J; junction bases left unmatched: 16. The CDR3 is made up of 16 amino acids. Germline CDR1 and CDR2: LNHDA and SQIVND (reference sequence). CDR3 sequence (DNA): TGTGCCAGTGGCCGACAGGGAAACAACGGGGGTGAAAAACTGTTTTTT. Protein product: CASGRQGNNGGEKLFF.

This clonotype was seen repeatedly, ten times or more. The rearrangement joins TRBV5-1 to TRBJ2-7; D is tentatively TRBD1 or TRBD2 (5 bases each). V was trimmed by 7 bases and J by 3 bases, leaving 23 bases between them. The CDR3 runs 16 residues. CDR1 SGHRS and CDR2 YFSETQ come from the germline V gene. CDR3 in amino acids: CASRLQTRDPYYEQYV. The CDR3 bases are TGCGCCAGCCGCCTACAGACCCGGGACCCCTACTACGAGCAGTACGTC.